Shown below are 6 T cell receptor beta chains from a single sample sequenced in a study of T cells in Graves' hyperthyroidism and ophthalmopathy. Amplified TCR beta CDR3 regions derived from RNA transcripts. With the HTBI primer set, the TCR CDR3 went through a first round of RT-PCR. TCRdb re-called the multiplex PCR reads with MiXCR, one entry per CDR3 protein. The repertoire holds some 300,000 distinct CDR3 sequences, with roughly 17% as singletons. The sequenced sample consisted of blood. The receptors were gathered from a man aged 30-40 years with Graves' hyperthyroidism.

This chain uses TRBV9 with TRBJ2-1; 7 positions match TRBD1. Losses at the gene ends were 2 bases for V and 0 bases for J; bases not matched to a gene: 8. This CDR3 has 17 amino acids. Germline CDR1 SGDLS, CDR2 YYNGEE. The CDR3 DNA sequence: TGTGCCAGCAGCGTCCAGGGTCGGGACAGCTCCTACAATGAGCAGTTCTTC. It encodes CASSVQGRDSSYNEQFF.

This clonotype came up many times. V gene TRBV28 combines with J gene TRBJ2-7, with D possibly TRBD2 on 5 matching bases. Deletions cut 4 bases from V and 3 bases from J, with 16 bases between. The length of the CDR3 is 15 residues. From germline, CDR1 is MDHEN and CDR2 SYDVKM. The CDR3 DNA is TGTGCCAGCAGTTCAGCCCTAGCAAGGTTCTACGAGCAGTACTTC. This codes for CASSSALARFYEQYF. The full variable domain, with the rest looked up from reference TRBV28 and TRBJ2-7, is DVKVTQSSRYLVKRTGEKVFLECVQDMDHENMFWYRQDPGLGLRLIYFSYDVKMKEKGDIPEGYSVSREKKERFSLILESASTNQTSMYLCASSSALARFYEQYFGPGTRLTVT.

This clonotype was observed at least ten times. The genes are TRBV30 and TRBJ2-1; D might be TRBD1 (6 bases). Trimming left V 2 bases short and J 8 bases short, with 19 bases between. CDR1 and CDR2 (germline): GTSNPN, SVGIG (reference sequence). The CDR3 covers 15 residues. CDR3 bases: TGTGCCTGGAGTCCCTGGGGAACAGGGACCGATGAGCAGTTCTTC. Translation gives CAWSPWGTGTDEQFF.

The chain employs TRBV15 and TRBJ2-5; 9 bases map to TRBD1. The germline V gene encodes CDR1 LNHNV and CDR2 YYDKDF (reference sequence). V shed 4 bases, J shed 2 bases, and the junction held 17 bases outside the gene matches. This CDR3 contains 19 residues. CDR3 sequence reads: CATSTPSPPGTGFQETQYF. The CDR3 nucleotides are TGTGCCACCAGCACCCCTTCTCCACCCGGGACAGGGTTTCAAGAGACCCAGTACTTC.

Concerning this clonotype itself: A read error may be the cause here, since a much bigger clone is one base away. The chain couples TRBV19 to TRBJ2-7; TRBD1 matches at 10 bases. The CDR3 runs to 13 residues. V lost 8 bases to trimming and J lost 4 bases; unmatched junction nucleotides: 5. Germline assignment: CDR1 LNHDA and CDR2 SQIVND (reference sequence). In DNA, the CDR3 is TGTGCCAGTCCCCGGGACAGGGGATACGAGCAGTACTTC. Its protein is CASPRDRGYEQYF.

In this sample, this clonotype turned up many times. This chain links TRBV28 with TRBJ2-5; tentatively, D is TRBD1 (6 bases). Deletions cut 4 bases from V and 2 bases from J, with 8 bases between. CDR1 and CDR2 from the germline V gene are MDHEN and SYDVKM. There are 13 residues in the CDR3. The CDR3 protein is CASSSGQQETQYF. CDR3 DNA: TGTGCCAGCAGTTCCGGACAGCAAGAGACCCAGTACTTC.